This T cell receptor (beta chain) was captured by sequencing in a study of blood T cell repertoires in COVID-19. Study-level information: T cells, B-cell-depleted T cells, or PBMCs supplied cDNA or gDNA.

In the original workflow: Amplified reference gene primers provided the basis for estimating nucleated cell counts. The assay was immunoSEQ multiplex PCR, and TCRdb's table has in-frame clones only and misses some. That table is the source of V, J and clone size, and D and trimming were worked out from the DNA. This sample yields about 52,000 clones, of which under 90% are seen a single time; 9% belongs to the top ten. Unmatched junction bases numbered 7, after V lost 5 bases and J lost 3 bases. Per the germline V gene, CDR1 is LNHDA and CDR2 is SQIVND (reference sequence). The CDR3 runs 14 residues.

The sequenced sample consisted of peripheral blood. This receptor was taken from a man aged 80 or over with active or convalescent COVID-19. The genes are TRBV19 and TRBJ2-7; TRBD1 agrees at 7 bases. The CDR3 DNA is TGTGCCAGTAGTCAGCCGGGACAGTTCTACGAGCAGTACTTC. Protein product: CASSQPGQFYEQYF. Based on the CDR3 plus reference TRBV19 and TRBJ2-7, the full variable domain is DGGITQSPKYLFRKEGQNVTLSCEQNLNHDAMYWYRQDPGQGLRLIYYSQIVNDFQKGDIAEGYSVSREKKESFPLTVTSAQKNPTAFYLCASSQPGQFYEQYFGPGTRLTVT.